Described below is a single T cell receptor beta chain sequence and its context. The germline V gene has CDR1 SGHAT and CDR2 FQNNGV. V lost 10 bases to trimming and J lost 0 bases, with 18 bases between them. This CDR3 is 16 amino acids long. This entry is derived from a study of blood T cell repertoires in COVID-19. As for the study in general: Samples came from the United States, Italy and Spain, spanning acute and convalescent COVID-19. The cDNA or gDNA used as material had been derived from T cells, B-cell-depleted T cells, or PBMCs.

Per the authors' pipeline: It was from reference gene primer amplification that nucleated cell counts were estimated. Using immunoSEQ multiplex PCR, the repertoire was profiled, and TCRdb retains in-frame clones only, with some absent. V and J calls and clone size are as listed in that table; D and trimming were resolved from the DNA. In the table there are fewer than 250,000 clones, 84% of which are singletons. J is TRBJ2-2 and V is TRBV11-2; perhaps TRBD1 as D (6 bases). The origin of this receptor is a man aged 50-60 years with acute or convalescent COVID-19. Specimen: peripheral blood. The CDR3 is CATLSGTSANTGELFF. The DNA of the CDR3 is TGTGCCACCCTCTCCGGGACAAGTGCGAACACCGGGGAGCTGTTTTTT.